This T cell receptor (beta chain) appears in the sequencing data of a study of cytomegalovirus exposure and HLA in healthy donors. Study details: In a later analysis, it was reported that the roughly 130 validation repertoires had been produced on the same platform as the roughly 700 repertoires belonging to the first cohort.

Assay: immunoSEQ multiplex PCR; the TCRdb copy retains only in-frame clones and omits some. The data hold 250,000 to 400,000 clones, with 88% observed a single time. Germline CDR1 and CDR2: SGHTA and FQGNSA. The CDR3 is made up of 13 amino acids. Trimming took off 1 base at V and 6 bases at J, with 10 bases between the two ends. The receptor was isolated from a man aged 25-40 years in good health and CMV-seronegative. This rearrangement joins TRBV7-2 to TRBJ2-7; possible D gene TRBD1, 5 bases. Sequencing input: PBMCs. CDR3 in amino acids: CASSLGRGPEQYF. CDR3 bases: TGTGCCAGCAGCTTAGGAAGGGGCCCCGAGCAGTACTTC.